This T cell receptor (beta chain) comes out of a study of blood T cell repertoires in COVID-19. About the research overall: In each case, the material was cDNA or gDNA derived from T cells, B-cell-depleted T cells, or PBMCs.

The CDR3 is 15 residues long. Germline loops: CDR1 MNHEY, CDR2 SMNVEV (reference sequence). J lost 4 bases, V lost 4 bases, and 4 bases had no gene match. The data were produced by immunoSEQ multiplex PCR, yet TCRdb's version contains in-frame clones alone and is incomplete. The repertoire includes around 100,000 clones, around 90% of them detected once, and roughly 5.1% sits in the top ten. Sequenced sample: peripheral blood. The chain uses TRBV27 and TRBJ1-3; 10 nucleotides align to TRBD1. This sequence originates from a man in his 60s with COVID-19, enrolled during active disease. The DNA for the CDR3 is TGTGCCAGCAGTTCGCGGACAGGGGGGGGAAACACCATATATTTT. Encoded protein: CASSSRTGGGNTIYF.